A single sample gave rise to the 2 T cell receptor beta chains below, sequenced in a study of early T cells in non-severe SARS-CoV-2 infection. TCRdb itself ran the 5' RACE reads through MiXCR, one entry per CDR3 protein. Of under 60,000 distinct CDR3 sequences listed, about 8.2% were seen once; the top ten hold about 9%. What was sequenced was whole blood. Every receptor here comes from an adult who was a healthcare worker with PCR-confirmed SARS-CoV-2 infection or an uninfected control (not recorded which).

The sample holds a few counts of this clonotype. This chain joins TRBV7-9 and TRBJ2-3, with TRBD1 matching 9 bases. This CDR3 contains 16 residues. After removal of 0 bases from V and 3 bases from J, the junction contained 4 bases not matched to a gene. Germline-derived CDR1 and CDR2 are SEHNR and FQNEAQ (reference sequence). The CDR3 DNA is TGTGCCAGCAGCTTAGCCCCGACAGGGGGGACAGATACGCAGTATTTT. Protein: CASSLAPTGGTDTQYF.

The rearrangement joins TRBV4-1 to TRBJ2-5; the match to TRBD2 covers 9 bases. The CDR3 runs 16 residues. Germline-derived CDR1 and CDR2 are MGHRA and YSYEKL. Losses at the gene ends were 0 bases for V and 1 base for J; bases not matched to a gene: 3. The CDR3 nucleotides read TGCGCCAGCAGCCAAGAAGTGGGACTAGCCCAAGAGACCCAGTACTTC. This codes for CASSQEVGLAQETQYF.